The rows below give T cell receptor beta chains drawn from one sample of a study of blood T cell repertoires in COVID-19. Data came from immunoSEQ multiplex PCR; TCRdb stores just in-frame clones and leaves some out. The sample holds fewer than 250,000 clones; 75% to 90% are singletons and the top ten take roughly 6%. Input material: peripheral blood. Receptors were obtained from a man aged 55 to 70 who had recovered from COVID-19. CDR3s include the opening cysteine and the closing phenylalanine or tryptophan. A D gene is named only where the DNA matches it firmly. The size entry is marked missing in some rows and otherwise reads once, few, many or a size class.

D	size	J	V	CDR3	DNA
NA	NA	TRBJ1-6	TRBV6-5	CASSYKGGSPLHF	TGTGCCAGCAGTTACAAGGGGGGGTCACCCCTCCACTTT
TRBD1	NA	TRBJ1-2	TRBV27	CASRLGTGGRLMHGYTF	TGTGCCAGCAGGCTCGGGACAGGGGGCAGGTTGATGCATGGCTACACCTTC
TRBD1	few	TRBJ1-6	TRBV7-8	CASSLAVGTGRNSPLHF	TGTGCCAGCAGCTTAGCGGTGGGGACAGGAAGAAATTCACCCCTCCACTTT
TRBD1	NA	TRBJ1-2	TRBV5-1	CASSSDRVNLYGYTF	TGCGCCAGCAGCTCGGACAGGGTAAACCTCTATGGCTACACCTTC
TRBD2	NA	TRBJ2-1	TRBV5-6	CASSFVAGGPYEQFF	TGTGCCAGCAGCTTTGTCGCGGGAGGGCCATATGAGCAGTTCTTC
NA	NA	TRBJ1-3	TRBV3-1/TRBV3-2	CASSHSFDRNSGNTIYF	TGTGCCAGCAGCCATTCCTTCGACAGGAACTCTGGAAACACCATATATTTT
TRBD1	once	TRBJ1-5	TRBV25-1	CASRDSAKNSNQPQHF	TGTGCCAGCCGGGACAGTGCGAAAAATAGCAATCAGCCCCAGCATTTT
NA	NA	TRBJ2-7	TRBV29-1	CSGLQGTYEQYF	TGCAGCGGGTTACAGGGAACCTACGAGCAGTACTTC
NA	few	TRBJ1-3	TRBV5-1	CASSLAPGLEGNTIYF	TGCGCCAGCAGCTTGGCCCCCGGACTAGAGGGAAACACCATATATTTT
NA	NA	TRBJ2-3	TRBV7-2	CASSLAGQNTDTQYF	TGTGCCAGCAGCTTAGCGGGACAAAACACAGATACGCAGTATTTT
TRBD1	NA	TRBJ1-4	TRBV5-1	CASSPRDRENEKLFF	TGCGCCAGCAGCCCCAGGGACAGGGAAAATGAAAAACTGTTTTTT
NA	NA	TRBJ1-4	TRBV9	CASSGLGATNEKLFF	TGTGCCAGCAGCGGACTCGGGGCAACTAATGAAAAACTGTTTTTT
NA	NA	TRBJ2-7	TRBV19	CASSIRGERGEQYF	TGTGCCAGTAGTATACGCGGGGAGAGAGGAGAGCAGTACTTC
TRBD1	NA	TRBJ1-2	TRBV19	CASRDGQGRNYGYTF	TGTGCCAGTAGGGACGGACAGGGGAGAAACTATGGCTACACCTTC
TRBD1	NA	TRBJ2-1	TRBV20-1	CSAQGVGEQFF	TGCAGTGCTCAGGGGGTTGGTGAGCAGTTCTTC
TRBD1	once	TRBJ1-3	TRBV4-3	CASSQGDSSGNTIYF	TGCGCCAGCAGCCAAGGGGACAGCTCTGGAAACACCATATATTTT
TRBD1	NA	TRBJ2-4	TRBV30	CAWDTGQLNIQYF	TGTGCCTGGGACACGGGACAGCTGAACATTCAGTACTTC
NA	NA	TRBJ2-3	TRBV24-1	CATSDPTGSLKRTDTQYF	TGTGCCACCAGTGATCCCACCGGTAGCCTTAAACGCACAGATACGCAGTATTTT
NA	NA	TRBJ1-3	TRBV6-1	CASSDLPSVGGPGNTIYF	TGTGCCAGCAGTGACCTCCCTTCCGTGGGGGGGCCTGGAAACACCATATATTTT
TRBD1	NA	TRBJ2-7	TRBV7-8	CASSRGQGAFEQYF	TGTGCCAGCAGCCGCGGACAGGGGGCGTTCGAGCAGTACTTC
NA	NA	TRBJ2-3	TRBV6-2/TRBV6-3	CASSPSSSFRRDTQYF	TGTGCCAGCAGCCCCAGTTCTAGCTTCCGAAGAGATACGCAGTATTTT
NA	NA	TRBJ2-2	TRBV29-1	CSVDDRNTGELFF	TGCAGCGTGGATGACAGGAACACCGGGGAGCTGTTTTTT
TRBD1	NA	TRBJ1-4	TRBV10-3	CAISDPGTDEKLFF	TGTGCCATCAGTGACCCCGGGACAGATGAAAAACTGTTTTTT
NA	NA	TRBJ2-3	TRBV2	CASSEVTAGTQYF	TGTGCCAGCAGTGAGGTGACCGCGGGTACGCAGTATTTT
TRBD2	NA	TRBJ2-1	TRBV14	CASSQVRLAGSYNEQFF	TGTGCCAGCAGCCAAGTCCGACTAGCGGGATCCTACAATGAGCAGTTCTTC
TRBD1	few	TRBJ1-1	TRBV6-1	CASSESHRGPNTEAFF	TGTGCCAGCAGTGAATCACACAGGGGCCCGAACACTGAAGCTTTCTTT
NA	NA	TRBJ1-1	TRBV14	CASSQDLRTANTEAFF	TGTGCCAGCAGCCAAGATCTCCGGACAGCCAACACTGAAGCTTTCTTT
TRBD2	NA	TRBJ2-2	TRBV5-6	CASSPGLAGYRLGTGELFF	TGTGCCAGCAGCCCCGGACTAGCGGGGTATCGTCTTGGTACCGGGGAGCTGTTTTTT
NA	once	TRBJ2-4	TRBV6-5	CASLAGRLWVNIQYF	TGTGCCAGCCTGGCGGGACGCCTATGGGTGAACATTCAGTACTTC
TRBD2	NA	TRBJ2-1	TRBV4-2	CASTREGAGGPGSYNEQFF	TGTGCCAGCACCCGGGAGGGAGCGGGGGGGCCTGGATCCTACAATGAGCAGTTCTTC
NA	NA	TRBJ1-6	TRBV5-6	CASSLGRLPNSPLHF	TGTGCCAGCAGCTTGGGCCGACTTCCTAATTCACCCCTCCACTTT
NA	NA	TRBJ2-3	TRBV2	CASMTKSYDTQYF	TGTGCCAGCATGACAAAGTCTTACGATACGCAGTATTTT
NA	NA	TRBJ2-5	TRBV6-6	CASTYHRGQETQYF	TGTGCCAGCACCTACCACCGGGGGCAAGAGACCCAGTACTTC
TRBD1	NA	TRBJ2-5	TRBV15	CATSRGATGLGETQYF	TGTGCCACCAGCAGAGGGGCGACAGGGCTTGGGGAGACCCAGTACTTC
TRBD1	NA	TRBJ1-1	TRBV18	CASSPRTGDKAEAFF	TGTGCCAGCTCACCACGGACAGGGGATAAAGCTGAAGCTTTCTTT
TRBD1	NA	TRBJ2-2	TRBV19	CASRSPDRANTGELFF	TGTGCCAGTAGATCACCCGACAGGGCGAACACCGGGGAGCTGTTTTTT
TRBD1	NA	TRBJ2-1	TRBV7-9	CASSQDRGPYNEQFF	TGTGCCAGCAGTCAAGACAGGGGCCCCTACAATGAGCAGTTCTTC
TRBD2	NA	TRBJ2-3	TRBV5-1	CASSFTSEFTDTQYF	TGCGCCAGCAGCTTTACTAGCGAATTCACAGATACGCAGTATTTT
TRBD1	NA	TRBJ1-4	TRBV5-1	CASSLDRGDEKLFF	TGCGCCAGCAGCTTGGACAGGGGTGATGAAAAACTGTTTTTT
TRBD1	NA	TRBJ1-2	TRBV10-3	CAISEPQGQGGSYGYTF	TGTGCCATCAGTGAGCCTCAAGGACAGGGAGGATCCTATGGCTACACCTTC
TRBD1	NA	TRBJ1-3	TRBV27	CASSTSGTGRGNTIYF	TGTGCCAGCAGTACTAGCGGGACAGGGCGCGGAAACACCATATATTTT
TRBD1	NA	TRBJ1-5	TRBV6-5	CASSIDRVNQPQHF	TGTGCCAGCAGCATAGACAGGGTAAATCAGCCCCAGCATTTT
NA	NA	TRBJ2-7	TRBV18	CASSPTAAYEQYF	TGTGCCAGCTCACCGACGGCGGCCTACGAGCAGTACTTC
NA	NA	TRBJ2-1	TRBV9	CASSVVADSYNEQFF	TGTGCCAGCAGCGTAGTAGCGGATTCCTACAATGAGCAGTTCTTC
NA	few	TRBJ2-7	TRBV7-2	CASSLGRGDPYEQYF	TGTGCCAGCAGCTTGGGCAGGGGGGACCCCTACGAGCAGTACTTC
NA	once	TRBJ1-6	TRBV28	CASSPTGGGGSPLHF	TGTGCCAGCAGTCCCACGGGCGGGGGTGGTTCACCCCTCCACTTT
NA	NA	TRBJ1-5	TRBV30	CAWSALFQGQPQHF	TGTGCCTGGAGTGCCCTATTTCAGGGTCAGCCCCAGCATTTT
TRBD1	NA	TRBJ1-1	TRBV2	CASSVTGGYTEAFF	TGTGCCAGCAGTGTAACAGGGGGGTACACTGAAGCTTTCTTT
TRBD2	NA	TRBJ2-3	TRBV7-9	CASGTGTSGGVTQYF	TGTGCCAGCGGGACTGGGACTAGCGGGGGAGTTACGCAGTATTTT
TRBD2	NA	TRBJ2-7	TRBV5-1	CASSLAASGATYEQYF	TGCGCCAGCAGCTTGGCGGCTAGCGGGGCGACCTACGAGCAGTACTTC
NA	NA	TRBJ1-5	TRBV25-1	CASSEYGSNQPQHF	TGTGCCAGCAGTGAATACGGTAGCAATCAGCCCCAGCATTTT
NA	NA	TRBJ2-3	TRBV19	CASSMGGVTDTQYF	TGTGCCAGTAGTATGGGAGGAGTCACAGATACGCAGTATTTT
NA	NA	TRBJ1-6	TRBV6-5	CASSYETAGGPLHF	TGTGCCAGCAGTTACGAGACGGCCGGGGGACCCCTCCACTTT
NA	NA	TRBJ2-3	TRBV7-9	CASSFRDTDTQYF	TGTGCCAGCAGCTTCAGGGATACAGATACGCAGTATTTT
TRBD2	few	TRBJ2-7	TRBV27	CASSLRTSGPLYEQYF	TGTGCCAGCAGCCTTAGGACTAGCGGCCCACTCTACGAGCAGTACTTC
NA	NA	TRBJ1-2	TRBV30	CAWSAGFGYGYTF	TGTGCCTGGAGTGCAGGGTTCGGCTATGGCTACACCTTC
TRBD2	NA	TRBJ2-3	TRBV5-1	CASSLVAGSPSTDTQYF	TGCGCCAGCAGCTTGGTAGCGGGGTCCCCTAGCACAGATACGCAGTATTTT